A single sample is the source of the 20 T cell receptor beta chains below, sequenced in a study of identical twins. TCRdb reprocessed the 5' RACE reads via MiXCR and lists one record per CDR3 protein. The table has 1.5 million to 2 million distinct CDR3 sequences, under 35% seen once. What was sequenced was cord blood. The receptors were sampled from a newborn girl in good health.

This clonotype was seen more than once but under ten times. This chain uses TRBV20-1 with TRBJ2-7, with 13 nucleotides matching TRBD2. The CDR3 sequence is 18 residues long. The germline V gene encodes CDR1 DFQATT and CDR2 SNEGSKA (reference sequence). Trimming cost V 2 bases and J 0 bases; bases outside gene matches: 10. In nucleotides, the CDR3 is TGCAGTGCTAGAATCGTCCCTACTAGCGGGGGGGTCTCCTACGAGCAGTACTTC. Its protein is CSARIVPTSGGVSYEQYF.

This chain connects TRBV20-1 to TRBJ2-7, with D possibly TRBD1 on 5 matching bases. The CDR3 extends over 11 amino acids. The germline gives CDR1 DFQATT, CDR2 SNEGSKA (reference sequence). Trimming removed 6 bases from V and 4 bases from J, with 10 bases in between. CDR3 nucleotides: TGCAGTGCCCTCCCAGGGTACGAGCAGTACTTC. Residues: CSALPGYEQYF.

The rearrangement links TRBV7-2 to TRBJ2-3; 13 bases are a match to TRBD2. The CDR3 runs 17 residues. Trimming cost V 7 bases and J 4 bases; bases outside gene matches: 11. Per germline, CDR1 SGHTA and CDR2 FQGNSA. The CDR3 spells CASTRDRTSGRPDTQYF. As DNA, the CDR3 is TGTGCCAGCACCCGGGATAGGACTAGCGGGAGACCAGATACGCAGTATTTT.

The table lists this clonotype with a few counts. The chain has TRBV12-3 or TRBV12-4 and TRBJ2-3, with 7 bases that match TRBD2. The CDR3 totals 16 residues. The junction had 8 bases not matched to a gene; V was cut back by 3 bases and J by 2 bases. The CDR3 nucleotides read TGTGCCAGCAGTTTCGCCCGACTAGCCCCCACAGATACGCAGTATTTT. This gives the protein CASSFARLAPTDTQYF.

V usage is TRBV21-1 and J usage is TRBJ1-1; the D call in the table, TRBD1, was not verified against the DNA. TRBV21-1 is tagged as a pseudogene. The CDR3 loop spans 14 amino acids. CDR3 sequence (DNA): TGTGCCAGCAGCAACGGGCGCCCGAACACTGAAGCTTTCTTT. It translates to CASSNGRPNTEAFF.

V is TRBV25-1 and J is TRBJ1-2, with D perhaps matching TRBD1 (5 bases). V lost 0 bases and J lost 2, with 13 bases in between. The CDR3 is made up of 16 amino acids. CDR1 MGHDK and CDR2 SYGVNS come from the germline V gene. The CDR3 nucleotides read TGTGCCAGCAGTGAATATACAGGAGCAGGGAACTATGGCTACACCTTC. Its protein product is CASSEYTGAGNYGYTF.

J is TRBJ1-1 and V is TRBV27; D call uncertain. CDR3 size: 13 residues. V lost 11 bases to trimming and J lost 0 bases, with 13 bases between them. The germline V gene has CDR1 MNHEY and CDR2 SMNVEV (reference sequence). This CDR3 reads CAPVVPLNTEAFF. Written as DNA, the CDR3 is TGTGCCCCCGTGGTCCCCCTGAACACTGAAGCTTTCTTT.

There are many counts of this clonotype. The CDR3: CASSYRTRQYLYNEQFF. CDR3 sequence (DNA): TGCGCCAGCAGCTACCGGACTAGACAGTACTTATACAATGAGCAGTTCTTC. This chain connects TRBV5-1 to TRBJ2-1; 7 bases are shared with TRBD2. This CDR3 comprises 17 residues. Germline V gives CDR1 SGHRS, CDR2 YFSETQ. The ends lost 3 bases at V and 4 bases at J; junction bases unmatched: 13.

A remark on this clonotype: Since the CDR3 does not end with the conserved phenylalanine or tryptophan, this likely comes from a read error. J is TRBJ2-7 and V is TRBV5-1; 10 nucleotides align to TRBD2. V shed 7 bases, J shed 4 bases, and the junction held 17 bases outside the gene matches. This CDR3 spans 17 amino acids. CDR1 is SGHRS and CDR2 is YFSETQ in the germline V gene. The CDR3 loop is CASRLDWGASGSYEQYL. CDR3 sequence (DNA): TGCGCCAGCCGACTAGATTGGGGGGCTAGCGGGAGTTACGAGCAGTACCTC.

The chain couples TRBV20-1 to TRBJ2-7; D is undetermined. CDR1 DFQATT and CDR2 SNEGSKA come from the germline V gene (reference sequence). The CDR3 spans 16 residues. The ends were cut back, 5 bases at V and 2 bases at J, with 22 bases in the middle. CDR3 nucleotides: TGCAGTGCTCCTAACCCCGCTCTGGGCGCAACCTACGAGCAGTACTTC. It specifies CSAPNPALGATYEQYF.

The genes are TRBV24-1 and TRBJ2-3, with D tentatively TRBD2 (5 bases). Between the trimmed V and J ends, which lost 4 bases and 1 base, there was a span of 17 bases. This CDR3 is 17 amino acids long. The germline V gene encodes CDR1 KGHDR and CDR2 SFDVKD. The CDR3 spells CATSDPTGRRGTDTQYF. The CDR3 region has the DNA TGTGCCACCAGTGACCCCACGGGAAGACGGGGCACAGATACGCAGTATTTT.

J is TRBJ2-3 and V is TRBV12-3 or TRBV12-4; 7 positions match TRBD2. This CDR3 is 16 amino acids long. The trim removed 5 bases at V and 0 bases at J, leaving 8 bases unmatched. Here the CDR3 DNA reads TGTGCCAGCAGTCCACCGTCGCGGGAGAGCACAGATACGCAGTATTTT. It yields the protein CASSPPSRESTDTQYF.

In regard to this clonotype: With a much larger clone just one base away, this may be a read error. The V call is TRBV28, the J call TRBJ2-4; either TRBD1 or TRBD2 may fit D (5 bases each). Deletions cut 4 bases from V and 9 bases from J, with 19 bases between. The V gene's germline CDR1 is MDHEN and CDR2 SYDVKM. The CDR3 has 15 amino acids. CDR3 in DNA: TGTGCCAGCAGTTCTTTCCTGGGACCACCATTCATTCAGTACTTC. Its protein product is CASSSFLGPPFIQYF. Full variable domain (rest looked up from reference TRBV28 and TRBJ2-4): DVKVTQSSRYLVKRTGEKVFLECVQDMDHENMFWYRQDPGLGLRLIYFSYDVKMKEKGDIPEGYSVSREKKERFSLILESASTNQTSMYLCASSSFLGPPFIQYFGAGTRLSVL.

The chain carries TRBV12-3 or TRBV12-4 and TRBJ2-3; TRBD2 agrees at 8 bases. The V segment lost 0 bases and the J segment 8 bases; nucleotides outside the gene matches: 1. There are 13 residues in the CDR3. The DNA for the CDR3 is TGTGCCAGCAGTTTAGCGGGGACTAGTACGCAGTATTTT. The encoded protein is CASSLAGTSTQYF.

About this clonotype: With a much larger clone just one base away, this may be a read error. V gene TRBV24-1 combines with J gene TRBJ2-4; D not resolved. The CDR3 consists of 18 residues. V shed 1 base and J shed 0 bases, with 15 bases lying between them. The V gene's germline CDR1 is KGHDR and CDR2 SFDVKD. In nucleotides, the CDR3 is TGTGCCACCAGTGATTTTCCCCCAGAGGCGATAGCCAAAAACATTCAGTACTTC. The encoded protein is CATSDFPPEAIAKNIQYF.

This chain uses TRBV21-1 with TRBJ2-1; the table's D call of TRBD2 was not tested on the DNA. The DNA end favors TRBJ2-7, so the J call may be wrong. TRBV21-1 is a pseudogene segment. CDR3 length: 13 amino acids. The CDR3 reads CASSRSSTYEQYF. DNA of the CDR3: TGTGCCAGCAGCAGATCTAGCACCTACGAGCAGTACTTC.

This clonotype was seen a handful of times. The CDR3 DNA follows: TGTGCCAGCAGCTTAGATTGGCGGGACAGGGGTTACGAGCAGTACTTC. Its protein product is CASSLDWRDRGYEQYF. This chain uses TRBV11-2 with TRBJ2-7; 10 nucleotides line up with TRBD1. This CDR3 has 16 residues. Per germline, CDR1 SGHAT and CDR2 FQNNGV. The J segment lost 4 bases and the V segment lost 0 bases, leaving 6 bases of the junction unmatched.

The chain carries TRBV29-1 and TRBJ2-7; D assignment may be TRBD1 or TRBD2 (5 bases each). Trimming took 4 bases from V and 1 from J, leaving 11 bases between them. The CDR3 has 13 residues. CDR1 is SQVTM and CDR2 is ANQGSEA in the germline V gene. CDR3 protein: CSVVGRWSYEQYF. CDR3 DNA sequence: TGCAGCGTTGTGGGACGGTGGTCCTACGAGCAGTACTTC.

The chain is built from TRBV29-1 and TRBJ1-2; the D gene is possibly TRBD1 (6 bases). Trimming took off 2 bases at V and 7 bases at J, with 29 bases between the two ends. CDR3 length: 18 residues. Germline CDR1 SQVTM, CDR2 ANQGSEA. CDR3 in amino acids: CSVEIILDSRDHWGGYTF. CDR3 sequence (DNA): TGCAGCGTTGAAATTATCTTGGACAGCAGGGACCATTGGGGTGGCTACACCTTC.

This chain uses TRBV5-1 with TRBJ2-5, with TRBD2 identical over 8 bases. In germline, CDR1 is SGHRS, CDR2 YFSETQ. The CDR3 length is 14 residues. V shed 0 bases and J 11 bases; nucleotides not matched to a gene: 9. CDR3 sequence reads: CASSLDLREGEQYF. In nucleotides, the CDR3 is TGCGCCAGCAGCTTGGACCTCCGGGAGGGTGAGCAGTACTTC.